This T cell receptor (beta chain) was profiled in a study of shared clonotypes between healthy human individuals. Background on the study: Each donor's CD8 memory used one plate, CD8 naive two, each CD4 subset three. Study findings and constraints: The naive CD4 repertoires of four donors were compared, and around 5.1% of clonotypes were shared.

The CDR3 runs 16 residues. V was shortened by 0 bases and J by 5 bases, with 16 bases between the two germline ends. Germline CDR1 is SEHNR and CDR2 is FQNEAQ (reference sequence). The CD4+ fraction was divided into a CD45RA+ naive subset and a CD45RA-negative memory subset. With regard to this clone: Its antigen remains unidentified.

The genomic DNA of each subset was split evenly across several immunoSEQ plates. TCRdb's table, derived via immunoSEQ multiplex PCR, lists solely in-frame clones and lacks some. The sample carries some 2,500,000 clones, less than 95% recorded once. The sequenced sample was naive CD4+ T cells from PBMCs. Subset described: CD45RA+ positively selected. This chain links TRBV7-9 with TRBJ2-5; D might be TRBD1 (5 bases). The receptor comes from a man aged 18 to 30 in good health. Some clones in this sample may be carry-over from other donors' samples. The CDR3 protein is CASSLARPGLRETQYF. In nucleotides, the CDR3 is TGTGCCAGCAGCTTAGCGAGGCCAGGGTTGCGCGAGACCCAGTACTTC.